The 12 T cell receptor beta chains listed next were all sequenced from one sample in a study of T cell responses to AZD1222 COVID-19 vaccine. This table comes from immunoSEQ multiplex PCR, and its TCRdb copy is limited to in-frame clones, with some not included. Of around 96,000 clones in the sample, 85% to 90% were seen once. This sample comprised peripheral blood, obtained 28 days after the second AZD1222 dose. All receptors come from an adult who received the AZD1222 COVID-19 vaccine.

The chain carries TRBV20-1 and TRBJ2-1; no reliable D call. The germline V gene encodes CDR1 DFQATT and CDR2 SNEGSKA (reference sequence). V lost 6 bases and J 8 bases, leaving 14 bases between the germline ends. CDR3 length equals 12 residues. CDR3 nucleotides: TGCAGTGCGAGTCCTGGCCGATATGAGCAGTTCTTC. Translating it yields CSASPGRYEQFF.

This clone was observed a handful of times. This CDR3 reads CATSDDGTGESGYTF. CDR3 in DNA: TGTGCCACCAGTGATGACGGGACAGGGGAAAGTGGCTACACCTTC. The chain couples TRBV24-1 to TRBJ1-2, with 10 bases identical to TRBD1. V gave up 3 bases and J gave up 7 bases; unmatched junction bases: 7. CDR3 length: 15 residues. Germline loops: CDR1 KGHDR, CDR2 SFDVKD.

The chain recombines TRBV5-1 with TRBJ2-7, with D possibly TRBD1 on 6 matching bases. In germline, CDR1 is SGHRS, CDR2 YFSETQ. The ends were cut back, 1 base at V and 2 bases at J, with 19 bases in the middle. CDR3 length equals 17 residues. CDR3 in amino acids: CASSLSAGAGDTYEQYF. The CDR3 DNA sequence: TGCGCCAGCAGCTTGTCGGCCGGTGCAGGGGATACCTACGAGCAGTACTTC.

This chain joins TRBV7-3 and TRBJ2-1, with 7 bases fitting TRBD1. V was clipped by 3 bases and J by 3 bases; unmatched bases: 5. Looked up from germline, CDR1 is SGHTA and CDR2 is FQGTGA. The CDR3 has 15 amino acids. This chain's CDR3 is CASSFNRGFYNEQFF. The DNA of the CDR3 is TGTGCCAGCAGCTTCAACAGGGGATTCTACAATGAGCAGTTCTTC.

J is TRBJ2-7 and V is TRBV5-1; D could derive from TRBD1 or TRBD2 (6 bases each). The V end was cut by 1 base, the J end by 6 bases, with 14 bases between. Germline CDR1 and CDR2: SGHRS and YFSETQ. The CDR3 is 14 amino acids. CDR3 nucleotide sequence: TGCGCCAGCAGCTTGTTAGGGGGGATCGGCGAGCAGTACTTC. Translated: CASSLLGGIGEQYF.

The chain joins TRBV28 to TRBJ1-2; unclear D gene. CDR1 and CDR2 (germline): MDHEN, SYDVKM. Trimming removed 2 bases at V and 4 bases at J, with 5 bases between. The CDR3 runs to 12 residues. Here the CDR3 DNA reads TGTGCCAGCAGTTTAAACGCCTATGGCTACACCTTC. Its translation is CASSLNAYGYTF.

The genes are TRBV15 and TRBJ2-2; the D gene is possibly TRBD2 (6 bases). This CDR3 has 16 amino acids. The V end was cut by 5 bases, the J end by 0 bases, with 13 bases between. Germline lookup yields CDR1 LNHNV and CDR2 YYDKDF (reference sequence). CDR3 protein: CATSGLRDSNTGELFF. Written as DNA, the CDR3 is TGTGCCACCAGCGGGCTTAGGGACTCGAACACCGGGGAGCTGTTTTTT.

The V call is TRBV2, the J call TRBJ2-2, with TRBD2 matching over 15 bases. The germline V gene encodes CDR1 SNHLY and CDR2 FYNNEI. Trimming cost V 4 bases and J 0 bases; bases outside gene matches: 9. The CDR3 is 20 amino acids. For the CDR3, the DNA is TGTGCCAGCAGTGGCACCGGGACTAGCGGGAGGATATCGAACACCGGGGAGCTGTTTTTT. The encoded protein is CASSGTGTSGRISNTGELFF.

This rearrangement joins TRBV7-2 to TRBJ2-2; 7 bases line up with TRBD2. Germline values: CDR1 SGHTA, CDR2 FQGNSA. This CDR3 is built from 14 residues. J was trimmed by 4 bases and V by 5 bases; bases with no gene match: 4. The CDR3 sequence: CASSGGLSTGELFF. Here the CDR3 DNA reads TGTGCCAGCAGCGGGGGACTATCCACCGGGGAGCTGTTTTTT. The variable domain in full, with the rest retrieved from reference TRBV7-2 and TRBJ2-2, is GAGVSQSPSNKVTEKGKDVELRCDPISGHTALYWYRQSLGQGLEFLIYFQGNSAPDKSGLPSDRFSAERTGGSVSTLTIQRTQQEDSAVYLCASSGGLSTGELFFGEGSRLTVL.

This clone has more than one count but fewer than ten. J is TRBJ2-2 and V is TRBV7-2; D ambiguous. CDR3 size: 13 residues. CDR1 is SGHTA, CDR2 FQGNSA, per germline. V lost 1 base, J lost 1 base, and 1 base lay in between. The CDR3 region has the DNA TGTGCCAGCAGCTTAGGGAACACCGGGGAGCTGTTTTTT. Encoded protein: CASSLGNTGELFF. The full variable domain, with the rest looked up from reference TRBV7-2 and TRBJ2-2, is GAGVSQSPSNKVTEKGKDVELRCDPISGHTALYWYRQSLGQGLEFLIYFQGNSAPDKSGLPSDRFSAERTGGSVSTLTIQRTQQEDSAVYLCASSLGNTGELFFGEGSRLTVL.

This chain connects TRBV7-9 to TRBJ2-3, with D maybe TRBD2 (5 bases). The germline gives CDR1 SEHNR, CDR2 FQNEAQ (reference sequence). Trimming left V 3 bases short and J 0 bases short, with 7 bases between. The CDR3 is made up of 14 amino acids. DNA of the CDR3: TGTGCCAGCAGCTTGAGCGGTAGCACAGATACGCAGTATTTT. Amino acid sequence: CASSLSGSTDTQYF.

The V gene is TRBV28, the J gene TRBJ2-5, with 12 nucleotides matching TRBD2. The germline gives CDR1 MDHEN, CDR2 SYDVKM. The V segment lost 4 bases and the J segment 7 bases; nucleotides outside the gene matches: 13. CDR3 size: 17 residues. The CDR3 region is CASSSPGLAGTAGTQYF. The CDR3, as DNA: TGTGCCAGCAGTTCTCCCGGACTAGCGGGAACCGCCGGGACCCAGTACTTC.